The 11 T cell receptor beta chains below were found in one sample sequenced in a study of tumor and adjacent non-tumor tissue in lung cancer. Three rounds of nested PCR, following a modified ARM-PCR protocol, produced the TCRbeta library. Each CDR3 protein is one row after TCRdb ran MiXCR on the multiplex PCR reads. The sample carries 65,000 to 95,000 distinct CDR3 sequences, roughly 76% recorded once. The template was RNA from unsorted bulk tissue. Specimen: lung tumor tissue. The receptor source for this set is a woman in her 50s with non-small cell lung cancer.

Turning to this clonotype: One end of the junction fails to match germline, which may point to a read error. This chain uses TRBV7-9 with TRBJ2-5; D gene uncertain. The germline CDR1 and CDR2 sequences are SEHNR and FQNEAQ (reference sequence). This CDR3 comprises 16 residues. This CDR3 reads CAISLLPTRLSETQYF. The CDR3 DNA is TGTGCCATCAGCCTACTTCCCACCAGGCTGTCGGAGACTCAGTACTTC.

This clonotype was observed once. Because the CDR3 is missing its conserved closing phenylalanine or tryptophan, this is likely a read error. The chain uses TRBV20-1 and TRBJ1-6; no reliable D call. From germline, CDR1 is DFQATT and CDR2 SNEGSKA (reference sequence). This CDR3 spans 13 amino acids. The DNA for the CDR3 is TGCAGTGATAGACGGCTAGATAATTCACCACTCCACCTT. Amino acids: CSDRRLDNSPLHL.

The V gene is TRBV24-1, the J gene TRBJ1-2; unclear D gene. The V end was cut by 5 bases, the J end by 4 bases, with 7 bases between. Germline V lookup: CDR1 KGHDR, CDR2 SFDVKD. The CDR3 spans 12 residues. CDR3 DNA sequence: TGTGCCACCAGTGCAGAGGGCTATGGCTACACCTTC. It specifies CATSAEGYGYTF.

The chain uses TRBV29-1 and TRBJ2-1; TRBD2 matches at 7 bases. The CDR3 extends over 16 amino acids. Germline CDR1 SQVTM, CDR2 ANQGSEA. V shed 8 bases and J 2 bases; nucleotides not matched to a gene: 15. CDR3 protein: CSIEDRQRGTYNEQFF. CDR3 in DNA: TGCAGCATCGAAGATCGCCAGCGGGGCACCTACAATGAGCAGTTCTTC.

Comments on this clonotype: At one end the junction does not follow the germline gene, possibly because of a read error. The chain joins TRBV11-2 to TRBJ2-7; tentatively, D is TRBD2 (6 bases). The length of the CDR3 is 15 residues. Germline CDR1 SGHAT, CDR2 FQNNGV. CDR3 nucleotides: TGTGCCAGCAGCTTAGCGGGAGTCACCGCCTACGAGCATTACTTC. Protein sequence: CASSLAGVTAYEHYF.

The genes are TRBV5-6 and TRBJ2-5, with a possible D match to TRBD1 (5 bases). The DNA end lines up better with TRBJ2-1; the J call may be wrong. This CDR3 has 13 residues. CDR1 and CDR2 from the germline V gene are SGHDT and YYEEEE. CDR3 nucleotide sequence: TGTGCCAGCAGCTTGGGACAGCAAGATACCCAGTTCTTC. This gives the protein CASSLGQQDTQFF.

The table lists this clonotype with a few counts. Since a much larger clone is just one base distant, this may be a read error. The CDR3 here is CASSSWGAGHNEQFF. The CDR3, as DNA: TGCGCCAGCAGCTCGTGGGGAGCAGGGCACAATGAGCAGTTCTTC. This sequence joins TRBV5-1 and TRBJ2-1, with D perhaps given as TRBD1 or TRBD2 (5 bases each). V was shortened by 3 bases and J by 5 bases, with 15 bases between the two germline ends. Germline loops: CDR1 SGHRS, CDR2 YFSETQ. The CDR3 runs 15 residues.

About this clonotype itself: The junction shows a germline mismatch at one end, possibly a read error. The gene calls are TRBV6-1 and TRBJ2-2; 10 bases fit TRBD2. This CDR3 has 15 amino acids. The germline V gene has CDR1 MNHNS and CDR2 SASEGT. The CDR3 sequence is CASILAGVRSGELFF. CDR3 DNA sequence: TGTGCAAGCATCCTAGCGGGAGTGCGCAGCGGGGAGCTGTTTTTT.

As regards this clonotype: The junction does not match germline at one end; this may be a read error. This sequence joins TRBV6-5 and TRBJ2-3, with D possibly TRBD1 on 5 matching bases. This CDR3 region has 13 residues. CDR1 is MNHEY, CDR2 SVGAGI, per germline. CDR3 region: CASSYMATGTQYF. The CDR3 nucleotides are TGTGCCAGCAGTTACATGGCCACAGGTACGCAGTATTTT.

To note about this clonotype: Compared with germline, one end of the junction differs, possibly owing to a read error. CDR3 loop: CSVDHRLMNTEAFF. The CDR3 coding sequence is TGCAGCGTAGATCACCGCCTTATGAACACTGAAGCATTCTTT. The V call is TRBV29-1, the J call TRBJ1-1; D is unclear. This CDR3 contains 14 residues. The germline gives CDR1 SQVTM, CDR2 ANQGSEA.

Regarding this clonotype: One end of the junction does not line up with germline, which may come from a read error. The genes are TRBV11-3 and TRBJ2-5; TRBD1 agrees at 8 bases. This CDR3 comprises 14 residues. Germline assignment: CDR1 SGHNT and CDR2 YENEEA. CDR3 sequence (DNA): TGTACCAGCAGCCGGGACAGGAGTCAAGAGACCCAGTGCTTC. This sequence encodes CTSSRDRSQETQCF.